This T cell receptor (beta chain) was retrieved from a study of blood T cell repertoires in COVID-19. Study details: The United States, Italy and Spain supplied acute and convalescent COVID-19 samples.

Original data processing: The assay estimated nucleated cells by amplifying reference gene primers. Sequencing used immunoSEQ multiplex PCR; TCRdb keeps in-frame clones, though not all of them. V and J calls and clone size are copied from that table; D and trimming were computed from the DNA. Among approximately 170,000 clones listed, roughly 70% were seen once. CDR1 is LGHDT and CDR2 is YNNKEL in the germline V gene (reference sequence). After removal of 0 bases from V and 1 base from J, the junction contained 11 bases not matched to a gene. There are 18 residues in the CDR3. The sequencing input was peripheral blood. This TCR was sampled from a woman at least 80 years old with acute or convalescent COVID-19. The rearrangement links TRBV3-1 (or the pseudogene TRBV3-2) to TRBJ2-5, with 7 bases fitting TRBD2. The CDR3 DNA sequence: TGTGCCAGCAGCCAAGATATAAGAACTAGCGATTCCCAAGAGACCCAGTACTTC. Protein product: CASSQDIRTSDSQETQYF.